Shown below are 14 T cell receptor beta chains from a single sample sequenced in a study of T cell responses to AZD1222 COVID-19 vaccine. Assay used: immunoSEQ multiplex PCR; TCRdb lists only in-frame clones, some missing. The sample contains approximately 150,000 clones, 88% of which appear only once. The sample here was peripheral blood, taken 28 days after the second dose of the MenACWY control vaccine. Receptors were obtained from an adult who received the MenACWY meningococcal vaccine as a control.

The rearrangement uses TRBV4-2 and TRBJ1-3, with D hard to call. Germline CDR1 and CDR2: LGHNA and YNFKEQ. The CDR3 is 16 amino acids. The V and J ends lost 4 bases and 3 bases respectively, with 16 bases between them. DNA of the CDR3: TGTGCCAGCAGCCCCCTCATTGAGGGTAGTGGAAACACCATATATTTT. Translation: CASSPLIEGSGNTIYF.

CDR3 sequence: CASSRGADTEAFF. The CDR3 DNA sequence: TGTGCCAGCTCACGAGGGGCGGACACTGAAGCTTTCTTT. The chain carries TRBV18 and TRBJ1-1, with D possibly matching TRBD1 (5 bases). Germline-derived CDR1 and CDR2 are KGHSH and LQKENI. The CDR3 totals 13 residues. Trimming removed 4 bases at V and 3 bases at J, with 9 bases between.

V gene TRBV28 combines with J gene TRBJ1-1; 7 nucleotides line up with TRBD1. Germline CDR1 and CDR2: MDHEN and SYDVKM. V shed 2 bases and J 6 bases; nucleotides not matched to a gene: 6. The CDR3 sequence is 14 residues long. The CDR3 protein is CASSLAGGYAEAFF. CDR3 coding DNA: TGTGCCAGCAGTTTAGCAGGGGGGTACGCTGAAGCTTTCTTT.

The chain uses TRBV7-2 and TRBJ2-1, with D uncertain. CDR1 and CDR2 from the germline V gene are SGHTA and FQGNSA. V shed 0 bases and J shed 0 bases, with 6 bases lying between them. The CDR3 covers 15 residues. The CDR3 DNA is TGTGCCAGCAGCTTAGCATTCAGCTCCTACAATGAGCAGTTCTTC. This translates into CASSLAFSSYNEQFF.

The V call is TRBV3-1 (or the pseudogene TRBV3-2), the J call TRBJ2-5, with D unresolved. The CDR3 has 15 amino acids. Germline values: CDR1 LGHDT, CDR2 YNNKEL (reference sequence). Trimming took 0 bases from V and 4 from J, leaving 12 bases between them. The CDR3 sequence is CASSQEATKRETQYF. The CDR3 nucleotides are TGTGCCAGCAGCCAAGAGGCTACTAAGCGAGAGACCCAGTACTTC.

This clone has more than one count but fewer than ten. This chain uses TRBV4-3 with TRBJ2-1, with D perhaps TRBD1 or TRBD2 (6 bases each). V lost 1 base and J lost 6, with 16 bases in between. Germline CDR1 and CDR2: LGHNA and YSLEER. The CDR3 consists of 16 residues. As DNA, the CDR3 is TGCGCCAGCAGCCAAGCCCCTCCGGGGGCCGGCAATGAGCAGTTCTTC. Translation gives CASSQAPPGAGNEQFF.

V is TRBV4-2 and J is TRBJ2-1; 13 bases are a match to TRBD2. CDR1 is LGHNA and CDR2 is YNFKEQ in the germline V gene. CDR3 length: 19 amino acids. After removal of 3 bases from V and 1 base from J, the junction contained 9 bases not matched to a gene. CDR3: CASSHRTSGRGFSYNEQFF. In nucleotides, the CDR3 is TGTGCCAGCAGCCACAGGACTAGCGGGAGAGGGTTTTCCTACAATGAGCAGTTCTTC.

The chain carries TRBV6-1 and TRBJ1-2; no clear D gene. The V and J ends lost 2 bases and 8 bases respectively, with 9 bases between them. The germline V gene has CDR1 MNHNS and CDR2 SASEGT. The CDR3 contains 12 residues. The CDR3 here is CASSENLRGYTF. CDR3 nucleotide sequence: TGTGCCAGCAGTGAAAATTTGAGGGGCTACACCTTC.

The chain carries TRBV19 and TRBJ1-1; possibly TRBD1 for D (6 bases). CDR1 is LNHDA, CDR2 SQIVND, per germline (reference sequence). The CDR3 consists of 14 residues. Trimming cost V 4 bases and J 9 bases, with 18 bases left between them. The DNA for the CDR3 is TGTGCCAGTAGTACTAACCCAGGGGCCATAAAAGCTTTCTTT. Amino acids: CASSTNPGAIKAFF.

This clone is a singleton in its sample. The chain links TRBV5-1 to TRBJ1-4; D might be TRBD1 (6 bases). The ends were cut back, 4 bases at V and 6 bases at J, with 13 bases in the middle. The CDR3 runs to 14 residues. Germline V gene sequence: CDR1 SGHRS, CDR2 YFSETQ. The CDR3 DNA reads TGCGCCAGCAGCGAAACAGGGACTGATGAAAAACTGTTTTTT. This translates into CASSETGTDEKLFF. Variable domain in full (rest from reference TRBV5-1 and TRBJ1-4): KAGVTQTPRYLIKTRGQQVTLSCSPISGHRSVSWYQQTPGQGLQFLFEYFSETQRNKGNFPGRFSGRQFSNSRSEMNVSTLELGDSALYLCASSETGTDEKLFFGSGTQLSVL.

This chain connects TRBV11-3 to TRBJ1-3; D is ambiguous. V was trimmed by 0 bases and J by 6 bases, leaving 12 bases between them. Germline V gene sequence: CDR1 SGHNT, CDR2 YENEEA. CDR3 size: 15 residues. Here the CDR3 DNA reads TGTGCCAGCAGCTTAGATCGCGCAGCTCTAAACACCATATATTTT. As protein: CASSLDRAALNTIYF.

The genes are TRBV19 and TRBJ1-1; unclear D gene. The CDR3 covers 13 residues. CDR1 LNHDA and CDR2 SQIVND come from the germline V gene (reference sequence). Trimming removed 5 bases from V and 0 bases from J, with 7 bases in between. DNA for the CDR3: TGTGCCAGTAGTTGGGGTGTGAACACTGAAGCTTTCTTT. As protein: CASSWGVNTEAFF.

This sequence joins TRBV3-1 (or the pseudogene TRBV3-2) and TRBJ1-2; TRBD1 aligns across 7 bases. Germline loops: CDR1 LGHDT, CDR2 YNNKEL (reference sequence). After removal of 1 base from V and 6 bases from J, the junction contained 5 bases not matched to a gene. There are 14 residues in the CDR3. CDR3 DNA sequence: TGTGCCAGCAGCCAAGCAAACAGGGGAAATGGCTACACCTTC. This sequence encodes CASSQANRGNGYTF.

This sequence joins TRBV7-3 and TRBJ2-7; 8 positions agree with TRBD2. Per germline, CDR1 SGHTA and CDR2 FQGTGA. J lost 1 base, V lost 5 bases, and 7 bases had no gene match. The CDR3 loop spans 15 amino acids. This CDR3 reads CASSVLAGRSYEQYF. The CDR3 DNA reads TGTGCCAGCAGCGTCTTAGCGGGACGTTCCTACGAGCAGTACTTC.